This T cell receptor beta chain derives from a study of beta chain features in type 1 diabetes. The authors reverse transcribed all of the isolated RNA, so sequencing captured expressed TCRB transcripts. The assay was immunoSEQ multiplex PCR, and TCRdb's table has in-frame clones only and misses some. The sample lists about 220,000 clones, about a tenth seen once, with 1% to 1.5% in the top ten. Deletions cut 1 base from V and 6 bases from J, with 16 bases between. This CDR3 is built from 15 residues. Germline V CDR1 and CDR2: SGHTA, FQGNSA. The sequence derives from a man aged 18 to 29 in good health. Sequencing input: central memory CD4+ T cells from blood. The chain has TRBV7-2 and TRBJ2-7; D may be TRBD2 (5 bases). CDR3 region: CASSLGAAARTEQYF. The DNA for the CDR3 is TGTGCCAGCAGCTTAGGAGCGGCGGCGAGGACCGAGCAGTACTTC.